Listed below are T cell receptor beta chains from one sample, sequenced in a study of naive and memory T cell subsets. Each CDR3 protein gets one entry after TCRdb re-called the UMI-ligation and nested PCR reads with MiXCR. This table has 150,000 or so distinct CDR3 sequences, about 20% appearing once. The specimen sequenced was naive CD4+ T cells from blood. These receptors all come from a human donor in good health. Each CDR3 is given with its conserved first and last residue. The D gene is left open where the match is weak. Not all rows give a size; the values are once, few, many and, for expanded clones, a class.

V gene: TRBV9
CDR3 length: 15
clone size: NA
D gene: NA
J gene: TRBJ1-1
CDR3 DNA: TGTGCCAGCAGCGACGCTTCCTCGGAGAACACTGAAGCTTTCTTT
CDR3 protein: CASSDASSENTEAFF

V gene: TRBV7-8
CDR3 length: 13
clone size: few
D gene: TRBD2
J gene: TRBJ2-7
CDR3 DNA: TGTGCCAGCAGCTACGGGGAGGGAGTCGAGCAGTACTTC
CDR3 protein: CASSYGEGVEQYF

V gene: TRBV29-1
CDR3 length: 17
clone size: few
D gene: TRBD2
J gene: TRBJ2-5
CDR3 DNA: TGCAGCGTCCAGAGGGGACTAGCGGCCTTATCCCAAGAGACCCAGTACTTC
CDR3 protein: CSVQRGLAALSQETQYF

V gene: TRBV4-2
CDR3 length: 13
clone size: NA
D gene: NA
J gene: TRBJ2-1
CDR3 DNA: TGTGCCAGCAGCCAAGAGTTGGACAGAGAGCAGTTCTTC
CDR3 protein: CASSQELDREQFF

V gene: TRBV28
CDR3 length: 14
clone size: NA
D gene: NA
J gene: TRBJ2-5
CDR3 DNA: TGTGCCAGCAGCCCCTCTACAGGGTCACAGACCCAGTACTTC
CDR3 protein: CASSPSTGSQTQYF

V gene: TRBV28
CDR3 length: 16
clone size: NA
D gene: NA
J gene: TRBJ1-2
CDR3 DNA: TGTGCCAGCAGTTTACCTCCGGGACACCGCAACTATGGCTACACCTTC
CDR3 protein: CASSLPPGHRNYGYTF

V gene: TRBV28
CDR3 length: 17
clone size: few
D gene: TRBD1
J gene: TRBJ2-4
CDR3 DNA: TGTGCCAGCAGTGAGACCCAAGGCGGGACAGGGGGTTCTATTCAGTACTTC
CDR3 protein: CASSETQGGTGGSIQYF

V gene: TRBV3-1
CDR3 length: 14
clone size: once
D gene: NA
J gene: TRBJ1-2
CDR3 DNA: TGTGCCAGCAGCCAGAACAGCTGGCTTTATGGCTACACCTTC
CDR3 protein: CASSQNSWLYGYTF

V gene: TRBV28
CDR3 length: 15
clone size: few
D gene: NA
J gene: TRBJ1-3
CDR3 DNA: TGTGCCAGCAGTTTACTAGGATTCACTGGAAACACCATATATTTT
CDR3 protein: CASSLLGFTGNTIYF

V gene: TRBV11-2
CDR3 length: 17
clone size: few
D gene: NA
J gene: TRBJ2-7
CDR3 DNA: TGTGCCAGCAGCTTAGATTGGAGGGACGCCAACTCCTACGAGCAGTACTTC
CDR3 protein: CASSLDWRDANSYEQYF

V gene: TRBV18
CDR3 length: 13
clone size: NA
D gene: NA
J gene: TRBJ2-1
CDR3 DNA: TGTGCCAGCTCCCTCACTAGCTACAATGAGCAGTTCTTC
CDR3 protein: CASSLTSYNEQFF

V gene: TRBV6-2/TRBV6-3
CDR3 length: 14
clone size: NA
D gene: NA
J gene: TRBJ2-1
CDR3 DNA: TGTGCCAGCATCAACCTAGGGTCCTACAATGAGCAGTTCTTC
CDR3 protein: CASINLGSYNEQFF

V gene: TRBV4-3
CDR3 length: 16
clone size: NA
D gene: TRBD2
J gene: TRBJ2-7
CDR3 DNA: TGCGCCAGCAGCCAAGCTCCACTAGCGGGGTGGGACGAGCAGTACTTC
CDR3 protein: CASSQAPLAGWDEQYF

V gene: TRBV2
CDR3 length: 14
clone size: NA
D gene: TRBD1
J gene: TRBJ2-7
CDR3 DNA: TGTGCCAGCAGGGAAATACAGGGGAACTACGAGCAGTACTTC
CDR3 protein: CASREIQGNYEQYF

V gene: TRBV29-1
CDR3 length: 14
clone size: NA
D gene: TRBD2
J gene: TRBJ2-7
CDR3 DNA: TGCAGCGTCGTAGCGGGAGGGCCTAGTTACGAGCAGTACTTC
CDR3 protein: CSVVAGGPSYEQYF

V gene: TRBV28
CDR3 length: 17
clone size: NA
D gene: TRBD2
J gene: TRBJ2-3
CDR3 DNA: TGTGCCAGCACCATTGCCGGGACTAGCGGGAGAGCAGATACGCAGTATTTT
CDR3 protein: CASTIAGTSGRADTQYF